A selection of T cell receptor beta chains follows, all from one sample in a study of T cell responses to AZD1222 COVID-19 vaccine. Produced via immunoSEQ multiplex PCR; TCRdb's table is partial and in-frame only. The data hold about 140,000 clones, with approximately 93% observed a single time. The sample consisted of peripheral blood, taken on day 0 of MenACWY control vaccination. These receptors all come from an adult in good health. CDR3s include the opening cysteine and the closing phenylalanine or tryptophan.

V	J	CDR3
TRBV2	TRBJ1-1	CASSETGWNTEAFF
TRBV3-1/TRBV3-2	TRBJ1-4	CASSTRQPGGEKLFF
TRBV5-4	TRBJ2-1	CASSSNKVSYNEQFF
TRBV5-4	TRBJ1-1	CASSLAGGQGSEAFF
TRBV2	TRBJ2-5	CASAYQETQYF
TRBV15	TRBJ1-1	CATSRANGPGGQAFF
TRBV13	TRBJ2-3	CASSLGGGTSADTQYF
TRBV11-3	TRBJ2-7	CASSPGLAGGEQYF
TRBV2	TRBJ2-2	CASSPRRAGGPNTGELFF
TRBV7-8	TRBJ2-7	CASSIGLAGSDEQYF
TRBV4-2	TRBJ2-5	CASSQNRLRGERGETQYF